A selection of T cell receptor beta chains follows, all from one sample in a study of CD8+ T cells in alopecia areata. Produced via immunoSEQ multiplex PCR; TCRdb's table is partial and in-frame only. The data contain more than 200,000 clones, approximately 45% of them singletons. This specimen was CD4+ T cells sorted from blood, taken around week 37, from a patient treated with tofacitinib. The receptor source for this set is a human donor with alopecia areata. Each CDR3 is given without its conserved first and last residue.

V: TRBV29-1; J: TRBJ2-7; CDR3: SNRGSPSSSYEQY
V: TRBV29-1; J: TRBJ2-1; CDR3: SVGGPSGSSYNEQF
V: TRBV5-1; J: TRBJ2-1; CDR3: ASSLGLNEQF
V: TRBV7-2; J: TRBJ1-5; CDR3: ASSSQGIGNQPQH
V: TRBV4-3; J: TRBJ2-7; CDR3: ASSQDASGTYEQY
V: TRBV28; J: TRBJ2-7; CDR3: ASSFTNSYEQY
V: TRBV7-3; J: TRBJ2-2; CDR3: ASQQGANTGELF
V: TRBV29-1; J: TRBJ1-1; CDR3: SVEDRPGSNTEAF
V: TRBV30; J: TRBJ2-3; CDR3: ACSSGSTDTQY
V: TRBV30; J: TRBJ2-5; CDR3: AWDPGQAETQY
V: TRBV7-2; J: TRBJ2-7; CDR3: ASSITSGSSYEQY
V: TRBV15; J: TRBJ2-3; CDR3: ATSREQGGQY
V: TRBV25-1; J: TRBJ2-2; CDR3: ASSEWSITKAGELF
V: TRBV29-1; J: TRBJ2-7; CDR3: SVVGWGEQY
V: TRBV27; J: TRBJ2-7; CDR3: ASSLSTLARGRRPWEQY
V: TRBV18; J: TRBJ2-7; CDR3: ASSPPSKRISYEQY
V: TRBV5-1; J: TRBJ1-1; CDR3: ASSRQGFTTEAF
V: TRBV4-1; J: TRBJ2-1; CDR3: ASSRDSGSEQF
V: TRBV7-2; J: TRBJ2-7; CDR3: ASSLMPAGGSEQY
V: TRBV11-1; J: TRBJ2-1; CDR3: ASSLRRSGTSYNEQF